Listed below are T cell receptor beta chains from one sample, sequenced in a study of CD8 T cell repertoires and HIV-1 epitope variants. Clones were read by immunoSEQ multiplex PCR, and TCRdb kept only the in-frame ones, dropping some. Of 95,000 or so clones detected, almost 75% appear once; the ten largest clones hold around 25%. Sequenced sample: uncultured baseline CD8+ T cells from peripheral blood mononuclear cells (PBMCs). The source is a male donor with HIV. Each CDR3 is given with its conserved first and last residue. The D gene is left open where the match is weak. A clone size is listed for some rows: how often the clone was seen (once, few, many), or a class if it is expanded.

abundance	v_gene	d_gene	j_gene	CDR3nt	CDR3aa
.	TRBV9	.	TRBJ2-1	TGTGCCAGCAGCGTAGCACAGGGCTCCTACAATGAGCAGTTCTTC	CASSVAQGSYNEQFF
.	TRBV19	.	TRBJ2-7	TGTGCCAGTAGTACCTACGGGACAAATGCCTACGAGCAGTACTTC	CASSTYGTNAYEQYF
.	TRBV7-2	.	TRBJ2-7	TGTGCCAGCAGCTTAGGGGGCAGGGACTACGAGCAGTACTTC	CASSLGGRDYEQYF
.	TRBV7-8	.	TRBJ1-5	TGTGCCTCGGGCCGGGGGAGCAATCAGCCCCAGCATTTT	CASGRGSNQPQHF
.	TRBV7-9	.	TRBJ2-5	TGTGCCAGCAGCTTAGGAGGGGAGCAAGAGACCCAGTACTTC	CASSLGGEQETQYF
.	TRBV14	.	TRBJ2-5	TGTGCCAGCAGCCAATGGGGGCCCGAAGAGACCCAGTACTTC	CASSQWGPEETQYF
.	TRBV6-5	.	TRBJ2-2	TGTGCCAGCAGTTACTTCGGATTGATCACCGGGGAGCTGTTTTTT	CASSYFGLITGELFF
.	TRBV27	.	TRBJ2-7	TGTGCCAGCAGTTTAATGGCCGACTCCTACGAGCAGTACTTC	CASSLMADSYEQYF
.	TRBV7-2	.	TRBJ2-7	TGTGCCAGCAGCTTAGATCTAAGAGCCTACGAGCAGTACTTC	CASSLDLRAYEQYF
.	TRBV6-4	.	TRBJ2-3	TGTGCCAGCAGTTTTGCAGGGGATAACACAGATACGCAGTATTTT	CASSFAGDNTDTQYF
once	TRBV19	TRBD1	TRBJ1-2	TGTGCCAGTAGTATGGGGGACAGGGGGATCGTCACGCGCTACACCTTC	CASSMGDRGIVTRYTF
few	TRBV7-9	.	TRBJ2-1	TGTGCCAGCAGCTTTGGGGGCCATGAGCAGTTCTTC	CASSFGGHEQFF
few	TRBV7-9	.	TRBJ2-7	TGTGCCACGGGGGACGGCTCCTACGAGCAGTACTTC	CATGDGSYEQYF
.	TRBV27	.	TRBJ2-6	TGTGCCAGCAGCCCGGTGGCTGGGGCCAACGTCCTGACTTTC	CASSPVAGANVLTF
.	TRBV25-1	.	TRBJ1-1	TGTGCCAGCAGTGATGACAGGATGAACACTGAAGCTTTCTTT	CASSDDRMNTEAFF
few	TRBV5-6	TRBD2	TRBJ2-1	TGTGCCAGCAGCTTAAGGCCTAGCGGGGGGGCAGCTGAGCAGTTCTTC	CASSLRPSGGAAEQFF
.	TRBV28	.	TRBJ1-4	TGTGCCAGCAGTAGCGGGGGGGATGAAAAACTGTTTTTT	CASSSGGDEKLFF
few	TRBV6-1	.	TRBJ2-7	TGTGCCAGCCATAACACACAGGTTACCTACGAGCAGTACTTC	CASHNTQVTYEQYF
.	TRBV5-1	.	TRBJ2-3	TGCGCCAGCAGCTTGGGGGGAGATACGCAGTATTTT	CASSLGGDTQYF
.	TRBV6-5	.	TRBJ1-4	TGTGCCAGCAGTAGGGGCTGGCAGGGGCTTGATAAACTGTTTTTT	CASSRGWQGLDKLFF
few	TRBV4-3	.	TRBJ2-1	TGCGCCAGCAGCCTACAGGGAAATGAGCAGTTCTTC	CASSLQGNEQFF
.	TRBV29-1	TRBD1	TRBJ1-3	TGCAGCGTACTGACAGGGGCTGGAAACACCATATATTTT	CSVLTGAGNTIYF
.	TRBV6-5	.	TRBJ2-7	TGTGCCAGCTCCCGAGGGGTATCCTCCTACGAGCAGTACTTC	CASSRGVSSYEQYF
.	TRBV19	TRBD1	TRBJ2-5	TGTGCCAGTAGTTCGGGACAGGGGGTGAAGACCCAGTACTTC	CASSSGQGVKTQYF
once	TRBV28	.	TRBJ2-7	TGTGCCAGCAGGGCTCAGGCCCCCTCCTACGAGCAGTACTTC	CASRAQAPSYEQYF
.	TRBV11-3	TRBD1	TRBJ2-1	TGTGCCAGCAGCCCCCAAACCGGGACAGGGCAGCAGTTCTTC	CASSPQTGTGQQFF
.	TRBV28	.	TRBJ1-4	TGTGCCAGCAGTTTCCTCCTCGGGGGTGAAAAACTGTTTTTT	CASSFLLGGEKLFF
once	TRBV28	.	TRBJ1-5	TGTGCCAGCCGTCCCGGGGGCAATCAGCCCCAGCATTTT	CASRPGGNQPQHF
.	TRBV30	.	TRBJ2-5	TGTGCCTGGAGTGTACTTGGCAGACAAGAGACCCAGTACTTC	CAWSVLGRQETQYF
once	TRBV7-9	.	TRBJ1-2	TGTGCCAGCAGCTTAAATATGGTCTATGGCTACACCTTC	CASSLNMVYGYTF
once	TRBV2	.	TRBJ1-1	TGTGCCAGCAGTGTCACTCTCCCGTCCACTGAAGCTTTCTTT	CASSVTLPSTEAFF
.	TRBV25-1	TRBD1	TRBJ1-6	TGTGCCAGCAGTGAAAGGGACAGCTATAATTCACCCCTCCACTTT	CASSERDSYNSPLHF
.	TRBV7-6	.	TRBJ2-5	TGTGCCAGCAGCAAGGGAGCGGAGACCCAGTACTTC	CASSKGAETQYF
.	TRBV7-9	.	TRBJ1-5	TGTGCCAGCAGCCCCCCAATACAGGGACAGCCCCAGCATTTT	CASSPPIQGQPQHF
.	TRBV29-1	.	TRBJ2-7	TGCAGCGTTGACGTGAAAGGCGACTACGAGCAGTACTTC	CSVDVKGDYEQYF
.	TRBV7-7	.	TRBJ2-5	TGTGCTAGCAGCCAGGGAGTACGGGAGACCCAGTACTTC	CASSQGVRETQYF
.	TRBV2	TRBD2	TRBJ2-2	TGTGCCAGCAAACTAGCGGGGGCCGGGGAGCTGTTTTTT	CASKLAGAGELFF
.	TRBV7-2	.	TRBJ2-3	TGTGCCAGCAGCTTAGCGTTACCGACCCCTTGGGGGACAGATACGCAGTATTTT	CASSLALPTPWGTDTQYF
.	TRBV28	.	TRBJ2-7	TGTGCCAGCAGTTTGGGACACCTCTACGAGCAGTACTTC	CASSLGHLYEQYF
.	TRBV9	TRBD2	TRBJ2-3	TGTGCCAGCAGCCGCGAGCGGGGGGGCACAGATACGCAGTATTTT	CASSRERGGTDTQYF
.	TRBV9	TRBD2	TRBJ2-1	TGTGCCAGCAGCCGGACTAGTTCCTACAATGAGCAGTTCTTC	CASSRTSSYNEQFF
.	TRBV2	.	TRBJ2-1	TGTGCCAGCAGTGACTGGGATGAGCAGTTCTTC	CASSDWDEQFF
.	TRBV5-6	.	TRBJ2-7	TGTGCCAGCAGCCCCGTCGCCTCCTACGAGCAGTACTTC	CASSPVASYEQYF
.	TRBV7-2	TRBD1	TRBJ2-5	TGTGCCAGCAGCTTAGGAGGGGGCTGGGAGACCCAGTACTTC	CASSLGGGWETQYF